This T cell receptor (beta chain) was found in a study of cytomegalovirus exposure and HLA in healthy donors. Study overall: Around 80 million unique TCR sequences came from HLA-typed donors in an early release.

Donors in the study were healthy people who gave bone marrow. Primers for the PCR totalled 60 Vbeta and 13 Jbeta. Assay: immunoSEQ multiplex PCR; the TCRdb copy retains only in-frame clones and omits some. The table lists about 160,000 clones, 68% of them singletons. Broader study findings: In an earlier analysis, productive rearrangement rates for most beta V segments clustered near 87% or 30%. A later analysis found most CMV-associated TCR beta chains apparently HLA-restricted.

Of note for this clone: Its antigen is unidentified.

This TCR derives from a man in his forties or fifties in good health and CMV-seronegative. The sample taken for sequencing was PBMCs.

The CDR3 region is CASSRGGGSSSYEQYF. CDR3 DNA: TGTGCCAGTAGTAGGGGGGGCGGTTCGTCCTCCTACGAGCAGTACTTC. The rearrangement joins TRBV19 to TRBJ2-7; D might be TRBD2 (7 bases). Germline CDR1 reads LNHDA; CDR2 reads SQIVND (reference sequence). Trimming pared 4 bases from V and 0 bases from J, leaving 16 bases between. This CDR3 has 16 amino acids.